This T cell receptor (beta chain) emerged from a study of metastatic and nonmetastatic thyroid tumors. Study as a whole: Repertoire comparisons spanned blood and tumor or nodule tissue from malignant and benign thyroid patients.

TCRdb re-called the PCR reads with MiXCR. This sample has tens of thousands of clones; more than 20% occur once, and the top ten carry 2.4%. None of the patients had undergone any treatment ahead of thyroid surgery. The CDR3 is made up of 16 amino acids. V shed 4 bases and J 8 bases; nucleotides not matched to a gene: 13. Looked up from germline, CDR1 is SGHDT and CDR2 is YYEEEE. The table lists this clone with many counts. The chain recombines TRBV5-6 with TRBJ1-2; 11 bases fit TRBD1. Sequencing used blood. The TCR comes from a female donor with papillary thyroid cancer or a benign thyroid nodule (not recorded which). Some clones in this sample may be carry-over from other donors' samples. The CDR3, as DNA: TGTGCCAGCAGCCCCCCCACGGGACAGGGGGGGAGGGGCTACACCTTC. Amino acid sequence: CASSPPTGQGGRGYTF.